These 21 T cell receptor beta chains were sequenced from one sample in a study of T cell responses to AZD1222 COVID-19 vaccine. Only in-frame clones appear in the TCRdb table, and some are missing; sequencing was by immunoSEQ multiplex PCR. The sample lists 150,000 to 200,000 clones; around 93% were seen once. The sample in question was peripheral blood, obtained on day 0 of AZD1222 vaccination. Receptors were obtained from an adult in good health.

This chain uses TRBV4-1 with TRBJ2-1; D is possibly TRBD2 (5 bases). Trimming left V 2 bases short and J 1 base short, with 9 bases between. Germline CDR1 is MGHRA and CDR2 is YSYEKL. CDR3 length: 15 amino acids. CDR3 nucleotide sequence: TGCGCCAGCAGCCAATTACTAGGATCCTACAATGAGCAGTTCTTC. This sequence encodes CASSQLLGSYNEQFF.

V gene TRBV5-4 combines with J gene TRBJ2-3, with TRBD2 matching 9 bases. In germline, CDR1 is SGHNT, CDR2 YYREEE (reference sequence). CDR3 length: 15 amino acids. Trimming took 5 bases from V and 5 from J; bases not matched to a gene: 9. CDR3 DNA: TGTGCCAGCAGGGAACCGGGACTAGCAAAAGATACGCAGTATTTT. It specifies CASREPGLAKDTQYF.

The V and J genes are TRBV20-1 and TRBJ2-7; possibly TRBD2 for D (5 bases). The CDR3 is made up of 11 amino acids. Germline V CDR1 and CDR2: DFQATT, SNEGSKA (reference sequence). In nucleotides, the CDR3 is TGCGGCGGGCGGGTTGCGTACGAGCAGTACTTC. Translated: CGGRVAYEQYF.

The gene calls are TRBV29-1 and TRBJ2-7; 7 bases line up with TRBD2. Germline CDR1 reads SQVTM; CDR2 reads ANQGSEA. V shed 6 bases, J shed 3 bases, and the junction held 5 bases outside the gene matches. The CDR3 spans 12 residues. The CDR3 DNA reads TGCAGCGTAACGTCGGGGGGCTACGAGCAGTACTTC. Amino acids: CSVTSGGYEQYF.

The rearrangement links TRBV6-5 to TRBJ2-3; 8 positions agree with TRBD1. The V gene end was trimmed by 6 bases and the J gene end by 5 bases; junction bases not matched to a gene: 7. CDR1 is MNHEY, CDR2 SVGAGI, per germline. This CDR3 contains 14 residues. CDR3 coding DNA: TGTGCCAGCAGACCGGGACAGGCCTTAGATACGCAGTATTTT. The encoded protein is CASRPGQALDTQYF.

The rearrangement joins TRBV12-3 or TRBV12-4 to TRBJ1-1, with D maybe TRBD1 (6 bases). V was trimmed by 6 bases and J by 5 bases, leaving 13 bases between them. The CDR3 has 13 residues. CDR3 DNA sequence: TGTGCCAGCAGGCCACGGGGGGCTACTGAAGCTTTCTTT. It specifies CASRPRGATEAFF.

The genes are TRBV5-8 and TRBJ1-6, with D possibly TRBD1 on 6 matching bases. Trimming removed 3 bases at V and 6 bases at J, with 7 bases between. The germline V gene encodes CDR1 SGHTS and CDR2 YDEGEE. This CDR3 is built from 13 residues. The CDR3 coding sequence is TGTGCCAGCAGCTCCAGGGGTAATTCACCCCTCCACTTT. This codes for CASSSRGNSPLHF.

The V and J genes are TRBV18 and TRBJ1-1; D is unresolved. V was trimmed by 3 bases and J by 2 bases, leaving 10 bases between them. Germline loops: CDR1 KGHSH, CDR2 LQKENI. The CDR3 consists of 14 residues. The chain's CDR3 is CASSPVIRNTEAFF. The CDR3 nucleotides are TGTGCCAGCTCACCTGTGATCCGAAACACTGAAGCTTTCTTT.

This clone appeared a single time. The chain has TRBV4-1 and TRBJ2-7, with D tentatively TRBD2 (6 bases). Germline lookup yields CDR1 MGHRA and CDR2 YSYEKL. The CDR3 is made up of 15 amino acids. V lost 1 base and J 5 bases, leaving 15 bases between the germline ends. CDR3 bases: TGCGCCAGCAGCCAAGCACTAGCTGGTTTCCACGAGCAGTACTTC. It codes for CASSQALAGFHEQYF.

This clone was recorded only once. The gene calls are TRBV15 and TRBJ2-5; no clear D. The CDR3 length is 14 residues. CDR1 and CDR2 (germline): LNHNV, YYDKDF (reference sequence). Trimming cost V 3 bases and J 7 bases, with 15 bases left between them. The CDR3: CATSRAERFGTQYF. For the CDR3, the DNA is TGTGCCACCAGCAGGGCCGAACGGTTTGGGACCCAGTACTTC.

The chain combines TRBV7-3 with TRBJ2-3; possibly TRBD1 for D (6 bases). CDR3 length: 13 residues. The germline gives CDR1 SGHTA, CDR2 FQGTGA. Trimming removed 4 bases from V and 6 bases from J, with 11 bases in between. The CDR3 sequence: CASSSQGMDTQYF. CDR3 DNA: TGTGCCAGCAGCTCGCAGGGGATGGATACGCAGTATTTT. The variable domain in full, with the rest retrieved from reference TRBV7-3 and TRBJ2-3, is GAGVSQTPSNKVTEKGKYVELRCDPISGHTALYWYRQSLGQGPEFLIYFQGTGAADDSGLPNDRFFAVRPEGSVSTLKIQRTERGDSAVYLCASSSQGMDTQYFGPGTRLTVL.

The chain uses TRBV7-9 and TRBJ2-3; 8 positions agree with TRBD1. CDR1 SEHNR and CDR2 FQNEAQ come from the germline V gene (reference sequence). The CDR3 runs 15 residues. The V segment lost 5 bases and the J segment 0 bases; nucleotides outside the gene matches: 4. CDR3 protein: CASSPGQDSTDTQYF. CDR3 DNA: TGTGCCAGCAGCCCGGGACAGGACAGCACAGATACGCAGTATTTT.

This chain joins TRBV11-2 and TRBJ2-2; weak D call: TRBD2 (5 bases). CDR1 and CDR2 from the germline V gene are SGHAT and FQNNGV. The CDR3 spans 15 residues. V was pared by 5 bases and J by 2 bases, with 12 bases between. The CDR3 region is CASSLGGYNTGELFF. DNA of the CDR3: TGTGCCAGCAGCCTCGGAGGCTATAACACCGGGGAGCTGTTTTTT.

This clone was seen only once. The chain carries TRBV21-1 and TRBJ2-2; TRBD1 is the table's D call and was not checked against the DNA. TRBV21-1 is annotated as a pseudogene. There are 17 residues in the CDR3. The CDR3 loop reads CASSKVRGRPNTGELFF. The CDR3 region has the DNA TGTGCCAGCAGCAAAGTAAGGGGGCGCCCGAACACCGGGGAGCTGTTTTTT.

This chain links TRBV5-1 with TRBJ1-1; D unresolved. Germline CDR1 is SGHRS and CDR2 is YFSETQ. Trimming removed 4 bases from V and 1 base from J, with 11 bases in between. The CDR3 length is 14 residues. Written as DNA, the CDR3 is TGCGCCAGCAGCCCCTGGGCGGGGAACACTGAAGCTTTCTTT. It yields the protein CASSPWAGNTEAFF.

This chain links TRBV1 with TRBJ1-6. TRBV1 is given as a pseudogene. The CDR3 sequence is 15 residues long. CDR3 coding DNA: TGCACCAGCACGGGAAGGAGCTCCTATAATTCACCCCTCCACTTT. This codes for CTSTGRSSYNSPLHF.

The chain is built from TRBV14 and TRBJ1-1; D ambiguous. The CDR3 is made up of 15 amino acids. Trimming cost V 0 bases and J 3 bases, with 11 bases left between them. Looked up from germline, CDR1 is SGHDN and CDR2 is FVKESK. CDR3 residues: CASSQDARWYTEAFF. The CDR3 DNA reads TGTGCCAGCAGCCAAGATGCCAGGTGGTACACTGAAGCTTTCTTT. The full variable domain, completed using reference TRBV14 and TRBJ1-1, is EAGVTQFPSHSVIEKGQTVTLRCDPISGHDNLYWYRRVMGKEIKFLLHFVKESKQDESGMPNNRFLAERTGGTYSTLKVQPAELEDSGVYFCASSQDARWYTEAFFGQGTRLTVV.

This clone was detected only a few times. The rearrangement uses TRBV28 and TRBJ1-6; 9 bases are a match to TRBD1. Unmatched junction bases numbered 14, after V lost 6 bases and J lost 11 bases. This CDR3 is 16 amino acids long. Germline V gene lookup returns CDR1 MDHEN and CDR2 SYDVKM. The CDR3 nucleotides are TGTGCCAGCAGCCCCTGGTTGGGACAGGGAATAACACCCCTCCACTTT. It specifies CASSPWLGQGITPLHF. Filled out from reference TRBV28 and TRBJ1-6, the complete variable domain reads DVKVTQSSRYLVKRTGEKVFLECVQDMDHENMFWYRQDPGLGLRLIYFSYDVKMKEKGDIPEGYSVSREKKERFSLILESASTNQTSMYLCASSPWLGQGITPLHFGNGTRLTVT.

V usage is TRBV9 and J usage is TRBJ1-1, with 7 bases that match TRBD1. J was trimmed by 0 bases and V by 0 bases; bases with no gene match: 2. The germline V gene encodes CDR1 SGDLS and CDR2 YYNGEE. The CDR3 loop spans 15 amino acids. This CDR3 is CASSVETGMNTEAFF. Here the CDR3 DNA reads TGTGCCAGCAGCGTAGAGACAGGGATGAACACTGAAGCTTTCTTT.

The genes are TRBV5-1 and TRBJ2-3; TRBD2 is a possible D gene (6 bases). The CDR3 runs 14 residues. The germline V and J ends were trimmed by 2 bases and 5 bases, with 12 bases remaining between them. The germline V gene has CDR1 SGHRS and CDR2 YFSETQ. This CDR3 is CASSLHGSEDTQYF. CDR3 DNA: TGCGCCAGCAGCTTACACGGGAGCGAAGATACGCAGTATTTT.

This chain joins TRBV10-2 and TRBJ1-1; perhaps TRBD1 as D (5 bases). Germline V gene lookup returns CDR1 WSHSY and CDR2 SAAADI. The V end was cut by 8 bases, the J end by 4 bases, with 14 bases between. This CDR3 spans 13 amino acids. The CDR3 bases are TGCGCCAGCCAGGAGGTCGGGGGCACTGAAGCTTTCTTT. This sequence encodes CASQEVGGTEAFF.